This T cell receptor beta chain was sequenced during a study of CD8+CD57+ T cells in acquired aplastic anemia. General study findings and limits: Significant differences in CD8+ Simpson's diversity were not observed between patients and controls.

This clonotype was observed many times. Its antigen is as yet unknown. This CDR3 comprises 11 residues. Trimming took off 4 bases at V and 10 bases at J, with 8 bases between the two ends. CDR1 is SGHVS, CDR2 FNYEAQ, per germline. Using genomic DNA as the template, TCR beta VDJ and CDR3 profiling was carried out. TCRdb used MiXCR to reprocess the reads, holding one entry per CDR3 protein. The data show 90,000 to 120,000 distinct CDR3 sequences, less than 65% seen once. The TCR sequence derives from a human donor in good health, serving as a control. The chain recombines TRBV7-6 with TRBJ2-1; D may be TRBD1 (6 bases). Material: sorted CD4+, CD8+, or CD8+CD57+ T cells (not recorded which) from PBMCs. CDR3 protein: CASSSGTEQFF. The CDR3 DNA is TGTGCCAGCAGCTCCGGGACAGAGCAGTTCTTC.